The clone carrying this TCR beta chain qualifies as large. What it recognizes is unknown. The table came from immunoSEQ multiplex PCR; TCRdb's copy has only in-frame clones and leaves some out. The data hold about 25,000 clones, with approximately 86% observed a single time. Germline CDR1 and CDR2: MNHNS and SASEGT. V dropped 2 bases and J dropped 2; count of bases not matched to a gene: 6. The CDR3 length is 16 residues. The sample is drawn from a study of T cells in localized non-small cell lung cancer. The study, taken as a whole, reports: The greatest T cell clonality was found in uninvolved adjacent lung (higher than in tumor).

The source of this sequence is a female donor over 55 with stage I lung adenocarcinoma. This specimen was peripheral blood, taken before any cancer treatment. This rearrangement joins TRBV6-1 to TRBJ2-3; 8 bases map to TRBD2. This CDR3 is CASSETGGGPTDTQYF. For the CDR3, the DNA is TGTGCCAGCAGTGAAACGGGCGGGGGGCCCACAGATACGCAGTATTTT.